This paragraph reports one T cell receptor (beta chain). The data belong to a study of shared clonotypes between healthy human individuals. Sequencing used immunoSEQ multiplex PCR; TCRdb keeps in-frame clones, though not all of them. Of 450,000 to 700,000 clones in the sample, just under 97% are singletons; the top ten hold approximately 0.1%. CD45RO negativity and positive selection for CCR7 defined naive CD8 cells, a population that excluded terminally differentiated effector memory CD45RA+ cells. This CDR3 is built from 13 residues. Germline V gene lookup returns CDR1 MDHEN and CDR2 SYDVKM. The V and J ends lost 2 bases and 3 bases respectively, with 6 bases between them.

The clonotype comes from a woman in her 30s in good health. The chain combines TRBV28 with TRBJ2-3; no definite D call. What was sequenced was naive CD8+ T cells sorted from blood. CDR3 region: CASSLAGTDTQYF. The DNA for the CDR3 is TGTGCCAGCAGTTTAGCTGGTACAGATACGCAGTATTTT.